Listed here are 10 T cell receptor beta chains from one sample, sequenced in a study of blood T cell repertoires in COVID-19. Only in-frame clones appear in the TCRdb table, and some are missing; sequencing was by immunoSEQ multiplex PCR. The profile shows around 70,000 clones, around 87% of them singletons. The specimen was peripheral blood. These TCRs come from a woman under 30 with acute or convalescent COVID-19.

The V call is TRBV5-1, the J call TRBJ1-1; maybe TRBD1 (5 bases). The CDR3 has 15 amino acids. Germline V gene data show CDR1 as SGHRS and CDR2 as YFSETQ. V lost 0 bases to trimming and J lost 1 base, with 10 bases between them. The CDR3 sequence is CASSLGPQGNTEAFF. The CDR3, as DNA: TGCGCCAGCAGCTTGGGACCCCAGGGGAACACTGAAGCTTTCTTT. Full variable domain (rest looked up from reference TRBV5-1 and TRBJ1-1): KAGVTQTPRYLIKTRGQQVTLSCSPISGHRSVSWYQQTPGQGLQFLFEYFSETQRNKGNFPGRFSGRQFSNSRSEMNVSTLELGDSALYLCASSLGPQGNTEAFFGQGTRLTVV.

The chain uses TRBV4-3 and TRBJ1-1; D is uncertain. The V end lost 1 base, the J end lost 0 bases, and 3 bases lay between the germline ends. The CDR3 is made up of 13 amino acids. Germline CDR1 is LGHNA and CDR2 is YSLEER. The CDR3 reads CASSQVMNTEAFF. CDR3 coding DNA: TGCGCCAGCAGCCAAGTCATGAACACTGAAGCTTTCTTT.

This chain links TRBV5-1 with TRBJ2-1, with a weak D call TRBD2 (6 bases). This CDR3 comprises 16 residues. V was clipped by 4 bases and J by 6 bases, with 20 bases between them. CDR1 is SGHRS, CDR2 YFSETQ, per germline. The CDR3 here is CASSNPGGSNFNEQFF. The CDR3 DNA is TGCGCCAGCAGCAACCCTGGAGGGTCCAACTTCAATGAGCAGTTCTTC.

CDR3 in DNA: TGTGCCAGCAGCTTAGGTAGCGGGGTGGCCTACGAGCAGTACTTC. Its translation is CASSLGSGVAYEQYF. V and J are TRBV11-2 and TRBJ2-7, with 8 nucleotides matching TRBD2. The V gene end was trimmed by 1 base and the J gene end by 2 bases; junction bases not matched to a gene: 4. The CDR3 is made up of 15 amino acids. Germline assignment: CDR1 SGHAT and CDR2 FQNNGV.

The chain uses TRBV29-1 and TRBJ2-3, with TRBD1 as a possible D gene (6 bases). V shed 7 bases and J shed 0 bases, with 20 bases lying between them. The germline CDR1 and CDR2 sequences are SQVTM and ANQGSEA. This CDR3 comprises 16 residues. The CDR3, as DNA: TGCAGCGCTGGGGGCCCAGGGAAAGGAAGCACAGATACGCAGTATTTT. It specifies CSAGGPGKGSTDTQYF.

The chain carries TRBV3-1 (or the pseudogene TRBV3-2) and TRBJ2-5; TRBD1 matches 9 bases. The CDR3 is made up of 15 amino acids. Germline lookup yields CDR1 LGHDT and CDR2 YNNKEL (reference sequence). Trimming removed 3 bases from V and 6 bases from J; junction bases left unmatched: 8. Here the CDR3 reads CASSQITGGEKTQYF. For the CDR3, the DNA is TGTGCCAGCAGCCAGATTACAGGGGGCGAGAAGACCCAGTACTTC.

This chain uses TRBV6-5 with TRBJ1-4, with 11 bases lining up with TRBD1. Germline V gene sequence: CDR1 MNHEY, CDR2 SVGAGI. This CDR3 is built from 15 residues. Losses at the gene ends were 6 bases for V and 7 bases for J; bases not matched to a gene: 7. The CDR3 loop is CASRDRGPWSEKLFF. CDR3 DNA sequence: TGTGCCAGCAGGGACAGGGGGCCTTGGAGTGAAAAACTGTTTTTT.

The chain carries TRBV5-1 and TRBJ1-6; 8 nucleotides match TRBD1. V lost 3 bases to trimming and J lost 6 bases; unmatched junction nucleotides: 5. Germline V gene sequence: CDR1 SGHRS, CDR2 YFSETQ. The CDR3 has 15 amino acids. CDR3 amino acids: CASSSTGDSNSPLHF. The DNA of the CDR3 is TGCGCCAGCAGCTCGACAGGGGACAGTAATTCACCCCTCCACTTT.

The V call is TRBV7-9, the J call TRBJ1-6; D gene unclear. Per germline, CDR1 SEHNR and CDR2 FQNEAQ (reference sequence). This CDR3 is built from 15 residues. Trimming removed 1 base from V and 3 bases from J, with 7 bases in between. CDR3 amino acids: CASSLGRDYNSPLHF. The CDR3, as DNA: TGTGCCAGCAGCTTAGGACGGGACTATAATTCACCCCTCCACTTT.

The rearrangement joins TRBV20-1 to TRBJ1-1, with TRBD1 matching 8 bases. Unmatched junction bases numbered 4, after V lost 3 bases and J lost 1 base. The length of the CDR3 is 14 residues. Germline CDR1 reads DFQATT; CDR2 reads SNEGSKA (reference sequence). CDR3 in amino acids: CSASSGQANTEAFF. In DNA form, the CDR3 reads TGCAGTGCTAGTTCGGGACAGGCGAACACTGAAGCTTTCTTT.